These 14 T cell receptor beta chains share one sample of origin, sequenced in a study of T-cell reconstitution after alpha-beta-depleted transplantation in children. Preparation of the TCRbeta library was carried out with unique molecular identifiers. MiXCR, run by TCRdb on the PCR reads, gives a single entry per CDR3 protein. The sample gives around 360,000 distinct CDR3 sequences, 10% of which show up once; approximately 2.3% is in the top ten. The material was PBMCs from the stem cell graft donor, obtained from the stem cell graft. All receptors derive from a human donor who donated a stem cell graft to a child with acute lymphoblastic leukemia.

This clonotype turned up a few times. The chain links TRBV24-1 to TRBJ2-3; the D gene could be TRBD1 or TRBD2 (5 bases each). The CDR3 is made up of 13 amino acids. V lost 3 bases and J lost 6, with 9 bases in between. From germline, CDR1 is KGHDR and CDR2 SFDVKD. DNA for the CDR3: TGTGCCACCAGTGATGCCGAGGGGGATACGCAGTATTTT. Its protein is CATSDAEGDTQYF.

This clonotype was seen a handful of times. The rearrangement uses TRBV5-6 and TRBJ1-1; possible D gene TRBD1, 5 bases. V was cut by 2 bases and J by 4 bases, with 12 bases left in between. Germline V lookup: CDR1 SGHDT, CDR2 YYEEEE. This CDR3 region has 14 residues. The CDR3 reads CASSFMDTVTEAFF. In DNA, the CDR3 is TGTGCCAGCAGCTTTATGGACACCGTCACTGAAGCTTTCTTT.

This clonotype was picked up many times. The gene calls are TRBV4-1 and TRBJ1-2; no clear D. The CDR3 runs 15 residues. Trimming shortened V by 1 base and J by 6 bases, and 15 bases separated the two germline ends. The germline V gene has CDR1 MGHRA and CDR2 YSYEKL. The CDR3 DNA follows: TGCGCCAGCAGCCAAGTGAGCACGGTGATCAATGGCTACACCTTC. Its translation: CASSQVSTVINGYTF.

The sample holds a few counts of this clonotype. CDR3 residues: CASSASVGPYEQYF. CDR3 sequence (DNA): TGTGCCAGCAGCGCCTCGGTTGGGCCTTACGAGCAGTACTTC. The gene calls are TRBV6-1 and TRBJ2-7, with D unclear. The V and J ends lost 6 bases and 4 bases respectively, with 16 bases between them. The CDR3 is 14 amino acids. CDR1 and CDR2 from the germline V gene are MNHNS and SASEGT.

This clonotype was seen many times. The CDR3 sequence: CASSPPVVTHNEQFF. CDR3 bases: TGTGCCAGCAGCCCCCCAGTGGTTACCCACAATGAGCAGTTCTTC. The chain joins TRBV28 to TRBJ2-1; no reliable D call. Germline assignment: CDR1 MDHEN and CDR2 SYDVKM. V lost 6 bases and J lost 5, with 17 bases in between. This CDR3 is built from 15 residues.

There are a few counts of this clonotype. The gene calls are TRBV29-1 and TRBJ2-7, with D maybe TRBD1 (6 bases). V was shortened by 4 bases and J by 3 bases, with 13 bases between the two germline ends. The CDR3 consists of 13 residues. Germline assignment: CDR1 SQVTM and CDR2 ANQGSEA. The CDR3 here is CSVGQQGNYEQYF. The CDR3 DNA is TGCAGCGTTGGTCAACAGGGAAACTACGAGCAGTACTTC.

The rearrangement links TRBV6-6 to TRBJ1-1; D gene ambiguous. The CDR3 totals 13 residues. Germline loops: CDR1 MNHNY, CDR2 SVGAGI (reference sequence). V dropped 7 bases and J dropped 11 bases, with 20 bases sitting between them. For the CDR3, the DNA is TGTGCCAGCACCATTACCCCCGCCTCCGGGGCTTTCTTT. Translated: CASTITPASGAFF.

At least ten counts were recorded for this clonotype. In DNA form, the CDR3 reads TGCGCCAGCAGCACGGACACCCCCTCCTACGAGCAGTACTTC. Amino acids: CASSTDTPSYEQYF. The chain carries TRBV5-1 and TRBJ2-7; maybe TRBD1 (5 bases). The germline gives CDR1 SGHRS, CDR2 YFSETQ. Trimming pared 4 bases from V and 0 bases from J, leaving 11 bases between. The CDR3 has 14 amino acids.

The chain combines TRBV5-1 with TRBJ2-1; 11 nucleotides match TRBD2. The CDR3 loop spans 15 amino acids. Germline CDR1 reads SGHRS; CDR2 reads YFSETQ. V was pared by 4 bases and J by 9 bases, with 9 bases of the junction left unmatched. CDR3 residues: CASSKTSGRNLEQFF. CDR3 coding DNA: TGCGCCAGCAGCAAAACTAGCGGGAGAAATCTTGAGCAGTTCTTC.

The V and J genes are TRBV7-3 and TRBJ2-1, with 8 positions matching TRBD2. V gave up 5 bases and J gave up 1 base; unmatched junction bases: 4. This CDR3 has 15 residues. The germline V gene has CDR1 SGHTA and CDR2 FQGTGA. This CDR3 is CASSPIAGSYNEQFF. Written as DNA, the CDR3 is TGTGCCAGCAGCCCAATAGCGGGATCCTACAATGAGCAGTTCTTC.

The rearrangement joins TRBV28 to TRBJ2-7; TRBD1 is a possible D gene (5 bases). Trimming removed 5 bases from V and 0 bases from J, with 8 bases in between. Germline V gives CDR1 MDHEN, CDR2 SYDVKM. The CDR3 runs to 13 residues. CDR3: CASSEDNSYEQYF. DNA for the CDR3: TGTGCCAGCAGTGAGGACAACTCCTACGAGCAGTACTTC.

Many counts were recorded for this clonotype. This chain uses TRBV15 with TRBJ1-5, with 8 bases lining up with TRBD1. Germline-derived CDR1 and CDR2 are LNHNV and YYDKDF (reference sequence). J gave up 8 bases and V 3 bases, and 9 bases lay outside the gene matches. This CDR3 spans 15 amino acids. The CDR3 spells CATSRGGQGGKPQHF. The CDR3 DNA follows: TGTGCCACCAGCAGGGGAGGACAGGGAGGAAAGCCCCAGCATTTT.

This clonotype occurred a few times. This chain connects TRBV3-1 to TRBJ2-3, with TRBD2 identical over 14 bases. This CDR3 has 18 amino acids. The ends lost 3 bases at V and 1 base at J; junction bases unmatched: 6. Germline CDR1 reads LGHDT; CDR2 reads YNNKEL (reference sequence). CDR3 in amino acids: CASSHPGLAGVGTDTQYF. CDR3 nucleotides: TGTGCCAGCAGCCACCCGGGACTAGCGGGAGTCGGCACAGATACGCAGTATTTT.

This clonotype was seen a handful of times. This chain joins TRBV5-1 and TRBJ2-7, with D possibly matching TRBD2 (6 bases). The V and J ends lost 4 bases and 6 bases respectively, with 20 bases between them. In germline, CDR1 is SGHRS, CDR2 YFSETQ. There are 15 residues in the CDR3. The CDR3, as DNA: TGCGCCAGCAGCCTCCGGGACTCCAGAGAGGGCGAGCAGTACTTC. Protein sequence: CASSLRDSREGEQYF.